This passage covers 10 T cell receptor beta chains from one sample sequenced in a study of blood T cells in healthy people across ages. A second PCR of 7 to 11 cycles used a sample-barcoded 5' primer and a J-beta primer mix. Each CDR3 protein is one row after TCRdb ran MiXCR on the 5' RACE reads. The sample lists around 800,000 distinct CDR3 sequences; around a quarter were seen once. In addition, the sample was reused for a study of T cells of mothers and their children.

The source material was blood. The receptors derive from a boy aged 5-17 years in good health.

The sample holds one count of this clonotype. CDR3 coding DNA: TGTGCCAGCGGTCAAATCTCTGGGGCCAACGTCCTGACTTTC. Protein sequence: CASGQISGANVLTF. V and J are TRBV6-2 or TRBV6-3 and TRBJ2-6, with no clear D. Germline V lookup: CDR1 MNHEY, CDR2 SVGEGT. The CDR3 has 14 amino acids. Trimming removed 8 bases at V and 0 bases at J, with 8 bases between.

The chain is built from TRBV9 and TRBJ2-7; D perhaps matches TRBD1 (6 bases). Germline CDR1 is SGDLS and CDR2 is YYNGEE. The CDR3 is 13 residues long. V was clipped by 2 bases and J by 7 bases, with 13 bases between them. CDR3 in amino acids: CASSVRTVGEQYF. The CDR3 nucleotides are TGTGCCAGCAGCGTTAGGACAGTGGGGGAGCAGTACTTC.

The chain links TRBV5-1 to TRBJ1-4; D possibly corresponds to TRBD1 (6 bases). There are 14 residues in the CDR3. V dropped 7 bases and J dropped 2 bases, with 12 bases sitting between them. Germline V gene sequence: CDR1 SGHRS, CDR2 YFSETQ. Here the CDR3 reads CASGQGGTNEKLFF. The CDR3 region has the DNA TGCGCCAGCGGACAAGGGGGGACTAATGAAAAACTGTTTTTT. The entire variable domain, with the rest obtained from reference TRBV5-1 and TRBJ1-4, is as follows: KAGVTQTPRYLIKTRGQQVTLSCSPISGHRSVSWYQQTPGQGLQFLFEYFSETQRNKGNFPGRFSGRQFSNSRSEMNVSTLELGDSALYLCASGQGGTNEKLFFGSGTQLSVL.

This clonotype has more than one count but fewer than ten. The V gene is TRBV9, the J gene TRBJ1-2; perhaps TRBD1 as D (6 bases). Trimming pared 4 bases from V and 4 bases from J, leaving 14 bases between. This CDR3 is built from 14 residues. Germline assignment: CDR1 SGDLS and CDR2 YYNGEE. CDR3 bases: TGTGCCAGCAGCTACCAAGGGGGGGCCTATGGCTACACCTTC. Amino acids: CASSYQGGAYGYTF.

This clonotype was observed once. The genes are TRBV29-1 and TRBJ1-1; no clear D. The CDR3 has 12 residues. Germline CDR1 SQVTM, CDR2 ANQGSEA. V dropped 4 bases and J dropped 0 bases, with 6 bases sitting between them. In DNA, the CDR3 is TGCAGCGTTGCCCAGGTGAACACTGAAGCTTTCTTT. This sequence encodes CSVAQVNTEAFF.

There are a few counts of this clonotype. CDR3 DNA: TGTGCCAGCAGCGCCTCCTCACGGGGAAATGAAAAACTGTTTTTT. Translating gives CASSASSRGNEKLFF. This chain connects TRBV9 to TRBJ1-4, with D unclear. This CDR3 has 15 amino acids. Germline V gives CDR1 SGDLS, CDR2 YYNGEE. V dropped 3 bases and J dropped 5 bases, with 14 bases sitting between them.

On this clonotype: Mismatch with germline at one junction end may stem from a read error. The rearrangement uses TRBV9 and TRBJ2-6; D possibly corresponds to TRBD2 (6 bases). The length of the CDR3 is 18 residues. Germline loops: CDR1 SGDLS, CDR2 YYNGEE. The DNA of the CDR3 is TGTGCCAGCAGCGAGGGAATGGGGGGTGGCTCTGGGGCCAACGTCCTGATTTTC. Its translation is CASSEGMGGGSGANVLIF.

This clonotype was seen a handful of times. This chain joins TRBV7-9 and TRBJ2-5; TRBD2 matches 7 bases. The CDR3 is 15 residues long. Germline assignment: CDR1 SEHNR and CDR2 FQNEAQ (reference sequence). After removal of 5 bases from V and 4 bases from J, the junction contained 10 bases not matched to a gene. The CDR3 protein is CASSPGTNSGETQYF. The CDR3 bases are TGTGCCAGCAGCCCCGGGACTAATAGTGGAGAGACCCAGTACTTC. Complete variable domain (other parts from reference TRBV7-9 and TRBJ2-5): DTGVSQNPRHKITKRGQNVTFRCDPISEHNRLYWYRQTLGQGPEFLTYFQNEAQLEKSRLLSDRFSAERPKGSFSTLEIQRTEQGDSAMYLCASSPGTNSGETQYFGPGTRLLVL.

This clonotype has more than one count but fewer than ten. This sequence joins TRBV7-2 and TRBJ2-7, with 14 bases aligning to TRBD2. V lost 6 bases and J lost 7; bases outside the gene matches: 8. The germline V gene encodes CDR1 SGHTA and CDR2 FQGNSA. This CDR3 has 15 residues. The CDR3 coding sequence is TGTGCCAGCAGAACGACTAGCGGGGGGGCAGGAGAGCAGTACTTC. Translating gives CASRTTSGGAGEQYF.

This clonotype was detected a few times. The genes are TRBV29-1 and TRBJ2-2; a possible D gene is TRBD1 (6 bases). The CDR3 has 15 amino acids. The germline CDR1 and CDR2 sequences are SQVTM and ANQGSEA. V was pared by 4 bases and J by 1 base, with 13 bases between. The CDR3 DNA reads as TGCAGCGTTGGACGGGGACACTTGAACACCGGGGAGCTGTTTTTT. This encodes CSVGRGHLNTGELFF.